This T cell receptor beta chain was profiled in a study of response to subunit inactivated influenza vaccine. TCRdb re-called the RT-PCR reads through MiXCR, storing one row per CDR3 protein. The sample lists some 640,000 distinct CDR3 sequences; around 14% were seen once. Study-wide points: Researchers suggested that each seasonal influenza vaccination recruits few new T cells.

To note about this clonotype: The antigen is unknown.

Germline V gene lookup returns CDR1 MDHEN and CDR2 SYDVKM. The CDR3 spans 14 residues. The V gene lost 5 bases and the J gene lost 5 bases, with 15 bases spanning the gap. This TCR derives from a man between 45 and 60 years old who received an inactivated influenza vaccine. The source material was PBMCs from blood, sampled roughly 2 weeks before vaccination. The chain employs TRBV28 and TRBJ2-5, with D maybe TRBD1 (6 bases). The CDR3 reads CASSPPGVLETQYF. CDR3 bases: TGTGCCAGCAGTCCACCAGGGGTTCTGGAGACCCAGTACTTC.